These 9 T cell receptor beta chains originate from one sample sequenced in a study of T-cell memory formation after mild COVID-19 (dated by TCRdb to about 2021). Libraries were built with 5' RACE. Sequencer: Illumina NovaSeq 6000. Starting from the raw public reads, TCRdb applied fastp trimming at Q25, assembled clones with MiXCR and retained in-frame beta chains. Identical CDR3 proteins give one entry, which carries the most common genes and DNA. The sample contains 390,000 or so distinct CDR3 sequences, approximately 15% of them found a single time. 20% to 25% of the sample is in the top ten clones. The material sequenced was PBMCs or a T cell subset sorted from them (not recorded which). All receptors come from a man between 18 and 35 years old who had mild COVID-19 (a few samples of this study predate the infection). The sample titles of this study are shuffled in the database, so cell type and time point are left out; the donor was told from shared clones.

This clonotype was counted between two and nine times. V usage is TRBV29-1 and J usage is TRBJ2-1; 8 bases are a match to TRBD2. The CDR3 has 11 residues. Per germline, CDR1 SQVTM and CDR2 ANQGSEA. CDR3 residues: CGAGGHNEQFF. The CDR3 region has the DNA TGCGGGGCGGGGGGACACAATGAGCAGTTCTTC.

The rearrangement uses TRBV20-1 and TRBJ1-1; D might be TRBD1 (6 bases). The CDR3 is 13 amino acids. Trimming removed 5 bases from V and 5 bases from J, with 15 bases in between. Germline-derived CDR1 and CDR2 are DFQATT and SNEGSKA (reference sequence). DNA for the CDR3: TGCAGTGCTTTGACAGGTTCTGTAACTGAAGCTTTCTTT. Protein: CSALTGSVTEAFF.

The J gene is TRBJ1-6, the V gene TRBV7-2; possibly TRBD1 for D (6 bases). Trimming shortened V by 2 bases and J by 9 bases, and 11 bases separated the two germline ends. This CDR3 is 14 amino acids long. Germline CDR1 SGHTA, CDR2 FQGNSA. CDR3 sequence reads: CASSLNRAGSPLHF. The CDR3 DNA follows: TGTGCCAGCAGCTTAAACAGGGCAGGTTCACCCCTCCACTTT.

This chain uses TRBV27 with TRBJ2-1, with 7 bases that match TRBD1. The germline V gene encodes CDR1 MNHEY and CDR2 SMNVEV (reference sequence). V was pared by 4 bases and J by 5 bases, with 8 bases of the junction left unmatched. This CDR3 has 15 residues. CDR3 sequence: CASSYRDRGHNEQFF. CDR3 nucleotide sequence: TGTGCCAGCAGTTACCGGGACAGAGGACACAATGAGCAGTTCTTC.

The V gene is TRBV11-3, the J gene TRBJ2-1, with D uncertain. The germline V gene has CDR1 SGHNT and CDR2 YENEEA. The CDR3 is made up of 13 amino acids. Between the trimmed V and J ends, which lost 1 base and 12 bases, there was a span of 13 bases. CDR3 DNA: TGTGCCAGCAGCTTAGCTCAAGCCGAGGTGCAGTTCTTC. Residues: CASSLAQAEVQFF. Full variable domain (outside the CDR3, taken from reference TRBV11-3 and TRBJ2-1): EAGVVQSPRYKIIEKKQPVAFWCNPISGHNTLYWYLQNLGQGPELLIRYENEEAVDDSQLPKDRFSAERLKGVDSTLKIQPAELGDSAVYLCASSLAQAEVQFFGPGTRLTVL.

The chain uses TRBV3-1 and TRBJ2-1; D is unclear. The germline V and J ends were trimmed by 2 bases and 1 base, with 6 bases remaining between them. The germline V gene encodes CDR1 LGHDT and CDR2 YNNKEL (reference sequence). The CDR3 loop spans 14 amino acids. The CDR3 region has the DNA TGTGCCAGCAGCCAAATGGGGTCCTACAATGAGCAGTTCTTC. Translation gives CASSQMGSYNEQFF.

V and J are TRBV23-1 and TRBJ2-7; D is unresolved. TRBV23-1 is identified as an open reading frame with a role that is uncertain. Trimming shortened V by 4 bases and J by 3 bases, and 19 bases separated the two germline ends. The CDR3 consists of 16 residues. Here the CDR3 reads CASSLCSSRAGYEQYF. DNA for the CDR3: TGCGCCAGCAGTCTTTGTTCTTCCCGGGCCGGCTACGAGCAGTACTTC.

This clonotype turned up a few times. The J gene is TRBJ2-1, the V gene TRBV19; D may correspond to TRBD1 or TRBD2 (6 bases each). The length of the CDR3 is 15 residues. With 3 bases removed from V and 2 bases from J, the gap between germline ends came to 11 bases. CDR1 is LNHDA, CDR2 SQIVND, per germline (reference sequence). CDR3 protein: CASSIEGGAYNEQFF. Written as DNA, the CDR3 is TGTGCCAGTAGTATTGAGGGGGGCGCCTACAATGAGCAGTTCTTC.

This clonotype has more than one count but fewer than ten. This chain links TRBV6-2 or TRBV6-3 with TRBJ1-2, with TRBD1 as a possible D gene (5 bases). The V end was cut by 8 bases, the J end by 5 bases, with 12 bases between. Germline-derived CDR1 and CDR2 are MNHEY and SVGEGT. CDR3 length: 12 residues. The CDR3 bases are TGTGCCAGCGGAGACAGTCGGTATGGCTACACCTTC. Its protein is CASGDSRYGYTF.